This is a list of T cell receptor beta chains from one sample in a study of early T cells in non-severe SARS-CoV-2 infection. TCRdb processed the 5' RACE reads anew with MiXCR; each CDR3 protein has one entry. The repertoire includes tens of thousands of distinct CDR3 sequences, over 9.5% of them detected once, and roughly 5% sits in the top ten. The sequencing sample was made of whole blood. The source is an adult who was a healthcare worker with PCR-confirmed SARS-CoV-2 infection or an uninfected control (not recorded which). CDR3s include the opening cysteine and the closing phenylalanine or tryptophan. Fields, in order: D gene, J gene, V gene, clone size, CDR3 length, CDR3 DNA, CDR3 protein. D genes are given only for firm matches. Rows may omit the clone size; those that give it use once, few, many or a size class.

.	TRBJ1-5	TRBV7-9	.	17	TGTGCCAGCAGCTTAAAATCCCAGGGGAAGGGCAATGAGCCCCAGCATTTT	CASSLKSQGKGNEPQHF
.	TRBJ2-1	TRBV12-3/TRBV12-4	few	12	TGTGCCAGCAGACTAGGGGGCAATGAGCAGTTCTTC	CASRLGGNEQFF
TRBD2	TRBJ2-2	TRBV4-2	.	17	TGTGCCAGCAGCCAAGAAGCTCTAGCGGGAGGCACCGGGGAGCTGTTTTTT	CASSQEALAGGTGELFF
.	TRBJ1-2	TRBV20-1	.	14	TGCAGTGCTAGAGATCTGGGGGAGTACTATGGCTACACCTTC	CSARDLGEYYGYTF
.	TRBJ1-2	TRBV28	few	10	TGTGCCAGCTTCCTCAGACGCTACACCTTC	CASFLRRYTF
TRBD2	TRBJ2-2	TRBV3-1	.	17	TGTGCCAGCAGCCAAGTGGCTAGCGGGGGAAACACCGGGGAGCTGTTTTTT	CASSQVASGGNTGELFF
TRBD2	TRBJ2-1	TRBV7-9	.	15	TGTGCCAGCAGCTTTCGGACTAGCGGGAAAAATGAGCAGTTCTTC	CASSFRTSGKNEQFF
.	TRBJ2-1	TRBV19	few	16	TGTGCCAGTAGTATTTCCCTACTCGAGATTTACAATGAGCAGTTCTTC	CASSISLLEIYNEQFF
.	TRBJ2-2	TRBV5-4	.	16	TGTGCCAGCCGCGGGGGCACCCCTTCAGGCACCGGGGAGCTGTTTTTT	CASRGGTPSGTGELFF
.	TRBJ2-3	TRBV4-1	many	16	TGCGCCAGCAGCAAAGGGGACACCTCCTCCACAGATACGCAGTATTTT	CASSKGDTSSTDTQYF
.	TRBJ2-5	TRBV2	few	13	TGTGCCAGCAGTTTCAGCGGGTCGGAGACCCAGTACTTC	CASSFSGSETQYF
.	TRBJ2-4	TRBV29-1	few	13	TGCAGCGCCTCATATTCAACCAAAAACATTCAGTACTTC	CSASYSTKNIQYF
.	TRBJ2-2	TRBV19	few	16	TGTGCCAGTATTACCTCCCAGGCAGCTGGGACCGGGGAGCTGTTTTTT	CASITSQAAGTGELFF
TRBD1	TRBJ2-7	TRBV7-9	few	15	TGTGCCAGCAGCTTAGCAGGGACAGCCAGCTACGAGCAGTACTTC	CASSLAGTASYEQYF
TRBD1	TRBJ1-6	TRBV30	.	16	TGTGCCTGGAGAGGGGGACAGCTATTCTATAATTCACCCCTCCACTTT	CAWRGGQLFYNSPLHF
.	TRBJ1-2	TRBV20-1	.	13	TGCAGTGCTAGAGATTCGGGGAGAGATGGCTACACCTTC	CSARDSGRDGYTF
.	TRBJ1-2	TRBV7-9	few	14	TGTGCCAGCAGCTTAACACAGGGAGTTAATGGCTACACCTTC	CASSLTQGVNGYTF
.	TRBJ2-4	TRBV28	few	15	TGTGCCAGCAGTGGAGGACAGCTAGCCAAAAACATTCAGTACTTC	CASSGGQLAKNIQYF
TRBD1	TRBJ2-3	TRBV20-1	few	13	TGCAGTGCGTGGGACCGCAGGGGGGATACGCAGTATTTT	CSAWDRRGDTQYF
.	TRBJ1-4	TRBV5-6	many	16	TGTGCCAGCAGCTCCGAGATCGAGGGATTTGAAGAAAAACTGTTTTTT	CASSSEIEGFEEKLFF
TRBD1	TRBJ1-1	TRBV5-5	.	17	TGTGCCAGCAGCTTGAGGGACAGGGCGGTTAGTGTGACTGAAGCTTTCTTT	CASSLRDRAVSVTEAFF
.	TRBJ1-1	TRBV20-1	.	11	TGCAGTGCTGGAGGACTGATTAAAGCTTTCTTT	CSAGGLIKAFF
.	TRBJ2-2	TRBV5-1	few	13	TGCGCCAGCAGCTTGGACAGCACCGGGGAGCTGTTTTTT	CASSLDSTGELFF
.	TRBJ1-4	TRBV29-1	many	11	TGCAGCGCCCGAGATTCACTCGGCCTGTTTTTT	CSARDSLGLFF
.	TRBJ1-5	TRBV28	.	15	TGTGCCAGCAGTTTATACGGAGATAGCAATCAGCCCCAGCATTTT	CASSLYGDSNQPQHF
.	TRBJ2-5	TRBV11-2	many	13	TGTGCCAGCAGCAAACAGGTTCAAGAGACCCAGTACTTC	CASSKQVQETQYF
TRBD2	TRBJ2-6	TRBV5-4	.	19	TGTGCCAGCAGAAGTTTTGGAGCGGGGGTAACCTCTGGAGCCAACGTCCTGACTTTC	CASRSFGAGVTSGANVLTF
TRBD1	TRBJ2-6	TRBV29-1	few	16	TGCAGCGCTATGACAGGGGGCTCCTCTGGGGCCAACGTCCTGACTTTC	CSAMTGGSSGANVLTF
.	TRBJ1-1	TRBV12-3/TRBV12-4	few	17	TGTGCCAGCAGGAGAAACCTCCTATCCTTTCGTGGCACTGAAGCTTTCTTT	CASRRNLLSFRGTEAFF
TRBD2	TRBJ2-3	TRBV27	.	16	TGTGCCAGCAGTTCTCCGGCTAGCGGGCCCACAGATACGCAGTATTTT	CASSSPASGPTDTQYF
.	TRBJ1-1	TRBV6-2/TRBV6-3	.	13	TGTGCCAGCAGTTATCAGGAGAACACTGAAGCTTTCTTT	CASSYQENTEAFF
.	TRBJ1-1	TRBV10-3	.	14	TGTGCCGTCAGGACAGCGGTTATGAACACTGAAGCTTTCTTT	CAVRTAVMNTEAFF
TRBD1	TRBJ1-5	TRBV7-8	.	14	TGTGCCAGCAGCTTAGAGGGGGCGGAACAGCCCCAGCATTTT	CASSLEGAEQPQHF
.	TRBJ2-7	TRBV3-1	many	14	TGTGCCAGCAGCACCCGGGATCAATCCTACGAGCAGTACTTC	CASSTRDQSYEQYF
TRBD1	TRBJ2-6	TRBV11-2	.	16	TGTGCCAGCAGCTTTACGACAGGGGCCGGGGCCAACGTCCTGACTTTC	CASSFTTGAGANVLTF
.	TRBJ2-2	TRBV10-3	few	15	TGTGCCATCAGTGAAAGGGGCGCGACGAGCGGGGAGCTGTTTTTT	CAISERGATSGELFF
TRBD1	TRBJ1-5	TRBV28	many	17	TGTGCCAGCAGTTTACCCACAGGGGGAAGGAGGAATCAGCCCCAGCATTTT	CASSLPTGGRRNQPQHF
.	TRBJ2-1	TRBV29-1	.	13	TGCAGCGTTGAAGTTAGCCGGGGCAATGAGCAGTTCTTC	CSVEVSRGNEQFF
.	TRBJ2-7	TRBV6-1	many	15	TGTGCCAGCAGTGACCGCCCTGACGGATTCTACGAGCAGTACTTC	CASSDRPDGFYEQYF
TRBD1	TRBJ1-2	TRBV15	.	16	TGTGCCACCAGCAGAGGAGGGACAGGGGGCGTCTATGGCTACACCTTC	CATSRGGTGGVYGYTF
TRBD2	TRBJ2-1	TRBV6-1	medium-sized	15	TGTGCCAGCAGTGAAAGGACTAGCGGGATCAATGAGCAGTTCTTC	CASSERTSGINEQFF
.	TRBJ1-2	TRBV6-6	medium-sized	12	TGTGCCAGCGAAGGGGAGAACTATGGCTACACCTTC	CASEGENYGYTF
.	TRBJ1-1	TRBV20-1	few	12	TGCAGTGCTGGCAGAGAGAACACTGAAGCTTTCTTT	CSAGRENTEAFF
.	TRBJ1-5	TRBV9	few	16	TGTGCCAGCAGCGTAGGACCGACCGGGGGCGGTCAGCCCCAGCATTTT	CASSVGPTGGGQPQHF
.	TRBJ2-5	TRBV3-1	.	14	TGTGCCAGCAGCCCGACAATGCCCCAAGAGACCCAGTACTTC	CASSPTMPQETQYF
TRBD2	TRBJ2-3	TRBV6-2/TRBV6-3	few	15	TGTGCCAGCACCACACTAGCGGGGGGCACAGATACGCAGTATTTT	CASTTLAGGTDTQYF
.	TRBJ2-1	TRBV29-1	.	10	TGCAGCACTAAATGGAATGAGCAGTTCTTC	CSTKWNEQFF
.	TRBJ1-1	TRBV2	.	12	TGTGCCAGCAGTGATGGCTTCACTGAAGCTTTCTTT	CASSDGFTEAFF
.	TRBJ2-2	TRBV10-3	many	13	TGTGCCATCAGGAGGGGCGCGACCGGGGAGCTGTTTTTT	CAIRRGATGELFF
TRBD2	TRBJ2-7	TRBV5-1	.	16	TGCGCCAGCAGCTTCGTAATAGCGGGAGGTTCCTACGAGCAGTACTTC	CASSFVIAGGSYEQYF
TRBD1	TRBJ2-3	TRBV20-1	.	16	TGCAGTGCCCCCAGATCTAGGACAGGCGTTGGAGATACGCAGTATTTT	CSAPRSRTGVGDTQYF
TRBD2	TRBJ2-2	TRBV27	many	16	TGTGCCAGCAGTCCCTGGACTAGCGGGGACACCGGGGAGCTGTTTTTT	CASSPWTSGDTGELFF
.	TRBJ2-7	TRBV30	many	14	TGTGCCTGGTCTACAGGGCCGAGGGTCTACGAGCAGTACTTC	CAWSTGPRVYEQYF
TRBD2	TRBJ2-1	TRBV6-1	few	15	TGTGCCAGCAGTGCCGGGACTAGCAGATACAATGAGCAGTTCTTC	CASSAGTSRYNEQFF
.	TRBJ2-7	TRBV6-2/TRBV6-3	.	14	TGTGCCAGCACCCGGGCCCTCTTCTCCTACGAGCAGTACTTC	CASTRALFSYEQYF
.	TRBJ2-1	TRBV28	.	13	TGTGCCAGCAGTTTTGACGGAACCAATGAGCAGTTCTTC	CASSFDGTNEQFF
.	TRBJ2-7	TRBV30	.	15	TGTGCCTGGATATCGGGGACTCATATCCCCTACGAGCAGTACTTC	CAWISGTHIPYEQYF
.	TRBJ1-1	TRBV20-1	.	12	TGCAGTGCTAGACAGGCGGACACTGAAGCTTTCTTT	CSARQADTEAFF
.	TRBJ2-5	TRBV20-1	.	12	TGCAGTGCTAGAGGATCCTCCGTCACCCAGTACTTC	CSARGSSVTQYF